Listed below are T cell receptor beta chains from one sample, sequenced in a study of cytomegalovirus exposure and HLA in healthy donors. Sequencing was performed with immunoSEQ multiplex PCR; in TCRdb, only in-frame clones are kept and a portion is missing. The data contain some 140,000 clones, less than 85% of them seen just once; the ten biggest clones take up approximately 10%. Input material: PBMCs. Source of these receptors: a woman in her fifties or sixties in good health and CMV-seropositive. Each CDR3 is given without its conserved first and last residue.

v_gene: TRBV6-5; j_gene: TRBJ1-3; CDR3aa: ASSPRTSSGNTIY
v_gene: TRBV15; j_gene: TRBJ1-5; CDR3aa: ATSRGSGQSNQPQH
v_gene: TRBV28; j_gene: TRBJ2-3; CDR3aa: ATGDGSTDTQY
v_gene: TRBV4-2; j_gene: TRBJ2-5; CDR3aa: ASSQADYPAETQY
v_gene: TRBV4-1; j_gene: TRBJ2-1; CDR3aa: ASSQGRLPWSEQF
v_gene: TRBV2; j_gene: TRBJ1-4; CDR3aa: ASRGETGREKLF
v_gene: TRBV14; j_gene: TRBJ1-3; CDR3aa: ASSQEFRVAGNTIY
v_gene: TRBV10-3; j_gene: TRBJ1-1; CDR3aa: AISPRGRTEAF
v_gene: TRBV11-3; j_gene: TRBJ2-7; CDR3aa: ASSSGLAGATEQY
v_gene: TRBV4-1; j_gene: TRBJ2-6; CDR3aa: ASSQGRGPGANVLT
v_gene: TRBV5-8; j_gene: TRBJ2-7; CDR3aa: ASSLAPAYEQY
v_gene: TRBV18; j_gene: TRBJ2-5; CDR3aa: ASSVLREETQY
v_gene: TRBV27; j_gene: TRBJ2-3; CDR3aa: ASSTIGGDTQY
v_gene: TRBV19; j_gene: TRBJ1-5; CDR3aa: ASTKSGGAPTNQPQH
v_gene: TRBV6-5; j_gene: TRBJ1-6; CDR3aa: ATKSQGAYNSPLH
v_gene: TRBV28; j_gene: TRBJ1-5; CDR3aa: ASSLWRVGNQPQH
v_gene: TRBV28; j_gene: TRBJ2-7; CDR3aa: ASSLPTSGGPYEQY
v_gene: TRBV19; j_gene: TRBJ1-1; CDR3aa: ASTHRTENTEAF
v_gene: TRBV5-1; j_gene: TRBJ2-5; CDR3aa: ASSLGASGWETQY
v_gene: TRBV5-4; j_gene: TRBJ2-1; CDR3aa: ASSFGGSGNEQF
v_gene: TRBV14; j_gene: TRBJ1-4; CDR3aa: ASSHRTGGTEKLF
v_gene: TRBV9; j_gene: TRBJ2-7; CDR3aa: ASSVDGDEQY
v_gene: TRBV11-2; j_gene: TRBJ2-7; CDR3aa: ASSPNLDRTSYEQY
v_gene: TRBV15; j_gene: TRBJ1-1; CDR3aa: ATSGPGTKDITEAF
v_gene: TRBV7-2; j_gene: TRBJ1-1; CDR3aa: AAVVISTEAF
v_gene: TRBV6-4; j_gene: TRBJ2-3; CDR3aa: ASSDSSGGTDTQY